Below, 9 T cell receptor beta chains from the same sample are listed, as sequenced in a study of blood T cell repertoires in COVID-19. Profiling relied on immunoSEQ multiplex PCR, and the TCRdb table lists in-frame clones only, not all of them. The data hold roughly 330,000 clones, with 80% to 90% observed a single time. Sequencing used peripheral blood. Receptors originate from a man between 18 and 35 years old who had recovered from COVID-19.

The V and J genes are TRBV15 and TRBJ2-3; D is perhaps TRBD1 (6 bases). The CDR3 has 15 amino acids. V was clipped by 0 bases and J by 4 bases, with 11 bases between them. Germline V gene sequence: CDR1 LNHNV, CDR2 YYDKDF (reference sequence). The CDR3 loop is CATSRDMGAPDTQYF. CDR3 bases: TGTGCCACCAGCAGAGATATGGGGGCTCCAGATACGCAGTATTTT.

The chain is built from TRBV13 and TRBJ2-3; D is possibly TRBD2 (6 bases). The CDR3 runs 14 residues. Trimming took off 0 bases at V and 7 bases at J, with 11 bases between the two ends. Per the germline V gene, CDR1 is PRHDT and CDR2 is FYEKMQ (reference sequence). The CDR3 DNA is TGTGCCAGCAGCTTAGGGCAGGCGGGGAATACGCAGTATTTT. As protein: CASSLGQAGNTQYF.

This chain links TRBV6-5 with TRBJ2-5, with 13 bases identical to TRBD2. Germline CDR1 is MNHEY and CDR2 is SVGAGI. This CDR3 region has 16 residues. V shed 2 bases, J shed 5 bases, and the junction held 5 bases outside the gene matches. CDR3 in DNA: TGTGCCAGCAGTTACCGGACTAGCGGGGGTGGGGAGACCCAGTACTTC. It yields the protein CASSYRTSGGGETQYF.

This clone was detected only once. This chain connects TRBV29-1 to TRBJ2-2; 7 bases agree with TRBD2. There are 13 residues in the CDR3. Germline CDR1 reads SQVTM; CDR2 reads ANQGSEA. V lost 7 bases, J lost 0 bases, and 2 bases stayed unmatched. CDR3 sequence: CSGSGPNTGELFF. The CDR3 region has the DNA TGCAGCGGTAGCGGGCCGAACACCGGGGAGCTGTTTTTT.

The chain employs TRBV19 and TRBJ2-1; D perhaps matches TRBD1 (5 bases). Trimming shortened V by 5 bases and J by 0 bases, and 5 bases separated the two germline ends. Germline assignment: CDR1 LNHDA and CDR2 SQIVND (reference sequence). The CDR3 totals 13 residues. Written as DNA, the CDR3 is TGTGCCAGTAGTGACAGCTCCTACAATGAGCAGTTCTTC. Its protein product is CASSDSSYNEQFF.

The J gene is TRBJ2-3, the V gene TRBV12-5, with D possibly matching TRBD1 (7 bases). Per germline, CDR1 LGHNT and CDR2 FRNRAP. V was shortened by 6 bases and J by 3 bases, with 16 bases between the two germline ends. The CDR3 spans 15 residues. As DNA, the CDR3 is TGTGCTAGTGGGCCCCCTGCAGGGGGGACAGATACGCAGTATTTT. It is translated as CASGPPAGGTDTQYF.

This clone was seen just once. The chain combines TRBV6-5 with TRBJ2-7; D possibly corresponds to TRBD1 (5 bases). Looked up from germline, CDR1 is MNHEY and CDR2 is SVGAGI. Deletions cut 4 bases from V and 2 bases from J, with 15 bases between. This CDR3 comprises 15 residues. DNA of the CDR3: TGTGCCAGCAGTTCCCCCAGCCAGGGTCCCTACGAGCAGTACTTC. It specifies CASSSPSQGPYEQYF.

The rearrangement links TRBV6-5 to TRBJ1-1; 10 nucleotides align to TRBD1. This CDR3 is built from 13 residues. Germline lookup yields CDR1 MNHEY and CDR2 SVGAGI. V dropped 5 bases and J dropped 10; count of bases not matched to a gene: 7. Here the CDR3 reads CASSRGTGAGAFF. In DNA, the CDR3 is TGTGCCAGCAGTCGAGGGACAGGGGCGGGAGCTTTCTTT.

This clone was picked up one time. The V gene is TRBV29-1, the J gene TRBJ2-1; 16 nucleotides agree with TRBD2. CDR1 and CDR2 (germline): SQVTM, ANQGSEA. Trimming took 7 bases from V and 8 from J; bases not matched to a gene: 8. The CDR3 sequence is 15 residues long. CDR3 protein: CSAAPGTSGGDEQFF. CDR3 DNA sequence: TGCAGCGCGGCCCCCGGGACTAGCGGGGGGGATGAGCAGTTCTTC.